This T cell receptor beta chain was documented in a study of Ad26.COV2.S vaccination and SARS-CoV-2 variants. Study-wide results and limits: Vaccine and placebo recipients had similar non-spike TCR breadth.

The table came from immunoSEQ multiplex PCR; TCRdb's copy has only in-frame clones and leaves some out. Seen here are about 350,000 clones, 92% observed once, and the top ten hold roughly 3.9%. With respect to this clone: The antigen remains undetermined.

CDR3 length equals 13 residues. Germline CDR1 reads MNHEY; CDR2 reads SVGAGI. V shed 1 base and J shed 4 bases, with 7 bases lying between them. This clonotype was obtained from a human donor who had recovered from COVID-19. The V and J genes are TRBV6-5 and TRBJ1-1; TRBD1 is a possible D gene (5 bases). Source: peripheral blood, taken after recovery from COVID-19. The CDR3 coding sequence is TGTGCCAGCAGTTACTTGGGGGGCACTGAAGCTTTCTTT. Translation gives CASSYLGGTEAFF.